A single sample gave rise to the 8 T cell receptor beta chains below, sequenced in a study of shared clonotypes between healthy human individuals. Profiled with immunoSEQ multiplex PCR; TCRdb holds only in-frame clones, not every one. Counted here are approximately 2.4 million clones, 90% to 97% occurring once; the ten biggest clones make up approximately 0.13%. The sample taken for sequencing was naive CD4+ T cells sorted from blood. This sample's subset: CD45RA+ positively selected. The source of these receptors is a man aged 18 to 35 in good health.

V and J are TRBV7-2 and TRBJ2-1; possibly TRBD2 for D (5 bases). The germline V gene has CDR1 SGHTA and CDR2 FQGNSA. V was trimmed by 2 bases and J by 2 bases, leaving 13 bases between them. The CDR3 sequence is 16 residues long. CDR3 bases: TGTGCCAGCAGCTTACATAGCGCGGGCACCTACAATGAGCAGTTCTTC. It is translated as CASSLHSAGTYNEQFF.

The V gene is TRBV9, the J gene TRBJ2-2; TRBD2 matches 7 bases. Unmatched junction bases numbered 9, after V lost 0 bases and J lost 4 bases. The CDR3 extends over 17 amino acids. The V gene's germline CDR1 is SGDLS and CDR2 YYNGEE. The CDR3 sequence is CASSVVALSGGTGELFF. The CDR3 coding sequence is TGTGCCAGCAGCGTAGTCGCCCTTTCGGGGGGCACCGGGGAGCTGTTTTTT.

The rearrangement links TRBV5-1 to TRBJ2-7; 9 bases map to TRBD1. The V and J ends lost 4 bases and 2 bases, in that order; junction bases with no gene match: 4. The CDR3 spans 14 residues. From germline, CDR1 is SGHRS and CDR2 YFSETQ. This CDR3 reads CASSGTGSAYEQYF. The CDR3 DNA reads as TGCGCCAGCAGCGGGACAGGGAGTGCCTACGAGCAGTACTTC. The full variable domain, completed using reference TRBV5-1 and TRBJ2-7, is KAGVTQTPRYLIKTRGQQVTLSCSPISGHRSVSWYQQTPGQGLQFLFEYFSETQRNKGNFPGRFSGRQFSNSRSEMNVSTLELGDSALYLCASSGTGSAYEQYFGPGTRLTVT.

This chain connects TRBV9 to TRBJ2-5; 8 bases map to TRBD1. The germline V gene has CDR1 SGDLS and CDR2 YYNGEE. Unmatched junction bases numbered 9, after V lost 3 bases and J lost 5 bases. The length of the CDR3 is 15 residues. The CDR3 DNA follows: TGTGCCAGCAGCGCCCAGGGGGCGGTATGGGAGACCCAGTACTTC. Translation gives CASSAQGAVWETQYF.

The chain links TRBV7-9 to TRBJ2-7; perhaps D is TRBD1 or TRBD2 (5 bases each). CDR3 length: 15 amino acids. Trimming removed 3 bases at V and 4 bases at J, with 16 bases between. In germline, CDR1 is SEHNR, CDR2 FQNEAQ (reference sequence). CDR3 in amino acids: CASSFNWDPKYEQYF. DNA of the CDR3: TGTGCCAGCAGCTTTAATTGGGACCCCAAATACGAGCAGTACTTC.

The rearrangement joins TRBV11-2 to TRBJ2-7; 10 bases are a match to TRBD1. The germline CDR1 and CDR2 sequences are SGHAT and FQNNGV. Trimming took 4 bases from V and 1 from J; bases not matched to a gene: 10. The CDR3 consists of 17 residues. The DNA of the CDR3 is TGTGCCAGCAGCTCGGGACAGGGGTATTTCGGGTCCTACGAGCAGTACTTC. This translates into CASSSGQGYFGSYEQYF.

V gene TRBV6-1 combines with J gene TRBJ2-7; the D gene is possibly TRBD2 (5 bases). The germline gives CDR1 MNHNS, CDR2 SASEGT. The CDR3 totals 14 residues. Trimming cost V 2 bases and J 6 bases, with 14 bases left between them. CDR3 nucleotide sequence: TGTGCCAGCAGTGAAAATAGGATCGGAGGCGAGCAGTACTTC. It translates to CASSENRIGGEQYF.

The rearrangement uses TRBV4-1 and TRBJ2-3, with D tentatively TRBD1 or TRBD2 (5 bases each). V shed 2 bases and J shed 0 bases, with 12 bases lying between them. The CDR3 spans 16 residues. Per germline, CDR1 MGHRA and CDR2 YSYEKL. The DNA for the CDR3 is TGCGCCAGCAGCCAACCGGGACGTAGTAGCACAGATACGCAGTATTTT. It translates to CASSQPGRSSTDTQYF.